One T cell receptor (beta chain) is described in this entry. Its target is unknown. MiXCR, run by TCRdb on the 5' RACE reads, gives a single entry per CDR3 protein. The sample lists around 450,000 distinct CDR3 sequences; 15% to 25% were seen once. The data are from a study of T-cell memory formation after mild COVID-19. Study outcomes and limitations: CD4+ contracting clones were mainly CM and EM; CD8+ ones, EMRA.

V dropped 6 bases and J dropped 5; count of bases not matched to a gene: 7. This CDR3 has 15 amino acids. The TCR sequence derives from an adult woman who had mild COVID-19 (a few samples of this study predate the infection). Cell type and time point are not known. Source material: PBMCs or a T cell subset sorted from them (not recorded which). The rearrangement uses TRBV12-3 or TRBV12-4 and TRBJ2-7, with 13 bases fitting TRBD2. The CDR3 DNA reads as TGTGCCAGCAGCCTGACTAGCGGGAGGCCCAACGAGCAGTACTTC. The encoded protein is CASSLTSGRPNEQYF.